This entry lists 2 T cell receptor beta chains sequenced from one sample in a study of T cell responses to AZD1222 COVID-19 vaccine. The assay was immunoSEQ multiplex PCR, and TCRdb's table has in-frame clones only and misses some. The sample lists about 120,000 clones, about 80% occurring once. This specimen consisted of peripheral blood, obtained on day 0 of AZD1222 vaccination. The receptor source for this set is an adult in good health.

The V gene is TRBV4-2, the J gene TRBJ2-6; 8 positions agree with TRBD1. V gave up 0 bases and J gave up 2 bases; unmatched junction bases: 9. The CDR3 is 19 amino acids. Germline V CDR1 and CDR2: LGHNA, YNFKEQ. The CDR3 DNA reads as TGTGCCAGCAGCCAAGATACTGACAGGGGTAACCCTGGGGCCAACGTCCTGACTTTC. Translating gives CASSQDTDRGNPGANVLTF.

The chain couples TRBV5-1 to TRBJ2-3, with 8 bases aligning to TRBD2. Germline-derived CDR1 and CDR2 are SGHRS and YFSETQ. The CDR3 has 16 amino acids. The junction had 8 bases not matched to a gene; V was cut back by 0 bases and J by 5 bases. The CDR3 nucleotides read TGCGCCAGCAGCTTGGCTCCGGGGGGGCCGGGAGATACGCAGTATTTT. It is translated as CASSLAPGGPGDTQYF.